This TCR beta chain is from a study of OX40 agonist ivuxolimab in advanced cancers. Generated by immunoSEQ multiplex PCR, the TCRdb table keeps only in-frame clones and is missing some. The table shows approximately 40,000 clones, with about 87% occurring only once. Blood draws occurred at baseline, cycle 4 day 1, and cycle 7 day 1. This clone was picked up one time. The material was CD4+ or CD8+ T cells sorted from blood, obtained in a trial of the OX40 agonist ivuxolimab. The source is an adult with an advanced solid tumor such as melanoma, head and neck, liver or kidney cancer.

CDR3 nucleotide sequence: TGTGCCAGCAGCACGGGACAGGGCCCCTACGAGCAGTACTTC. It encodes CASSTGQGPYEQYF. The chain joins TRBV27 to TRBJ2-7, with TRBD1 matching 9 bases. The CDR3 is made up of 14 amino acids. The V gene end was trimmed by 6 bases and the J gene end by 2 bases; junction bases not matched to a gene: 5. The germline V gene has CDR1 MNHEY and CDR2 SMNVEV (reference sequence).